This TCR beta chain was recovered during a study of cytomegalovirus exposure and HLA in healthy donors. This CDR3 has 16 amino acids. Germline assignment: CDR1 LNHDA and CDR2 SQIVND (reference sequence). Trimming removed 7 bases at V and 1 base at J, with 18 bases between. Use of 60 Vbeta and 13 Jbeta primers characterized the PCR. Produced via immunoSEQ multiplex PCR; TCRdb's table is partial and in-frame only. Of under 110,000 clones listed, 75% were seen once; the top ten hold less than 11%. This clone was seen only once. The chain is built from TRBV19 and TRBJ2-3; a possible D gene is TRBD2 (6 bases). This TCR was sampled from a man between 50 and 59 years old in good health and CMV-seronegative. Sequencing was performed on PBMCs. The CDR3: CASTKGAGQGTDTQYF. The CDR3 nucleotides are TGTGCCAGTACTAAAGGGGCGGGGCAGGGCACAGATACGCAGTATTTT.